This TCR beta chain is drawn from a study of T cells in Graves' hyperthyroidism and ophthalmopathy (dated by TCRdb to about 2019). For the study in its entirety: Peripheral blood samples were taken at the time of initial diagnosis, prior to any treatment. A discovery cohort of approximately 97 patients, about 44 with Graves' ophthalmopathy and over 55 with stable Graves' hyperthyroidism, was used to find distinguishing TCR V-J signatures. Prospective prediction of ophthalmopathy was tested in an independent validation cohort consisting of about 19 hyperthyroidism patients and some 15 patients who later progressed to ophthalmopathy. The 100 discovery patients were randomly split 7:3 into training and test sets. In several Graves' hyperthyroidism patients, the study also compared T-cell repertoires from thyroid tissue with T-cell repertoires from blood. Once sampling was done, hyperthyroidism patients were given methimazole at a starting dose of 30 mg daily, whereas ophthalmopathy patients were given high-dose intravenous methylprednisolone. TCR Vbeta CDR3 sequencing of roughly 140 peripheral blood samples (more than 40 ophthalmopathy, 75 hyperthyroidism and roughly 17 progressor patients) is reported in the paper.

Moderately to severely active disease, a Clinical Activity Score of at least 3, a NOSPECS grade of at least 4, and a duration under 3 months were present in ophthalmopathy patients. Patients with uncontrolled infections, other autoimmune diseases, pregnancy or lactation were excluded. Diagnoses were based on clinical symptoms, serum thyroxine and TRAb, thyroid ultrasound and orbital computed tomography. PBMCs were isolated from around 10 ml of fresh peripheral blood by Ficoll-Paque density gradient centrifugation. Total RNA was extracted using Trizol reagent, and RNA quality was assessed on an Agilent 2100 Bioanalyzer. CDR1 MNHEY and CDR2 SVGAGI are derived from the germline V gene. V and J lose 0 bases and 3 bases, and a span of 8 bases separates them. Measured from the cysteine to the phenylalanine, the CDR3 is 15 residues long. Of all the DNA, just the CDR3 is kept, 45 bases in frame from base 1.

Beyond this particular receptor, the publication reports: Most expanded thyroid clonotypes (frequency above 0.001) were also detected in blood, suggesting blood repertoires may reflect thyroid immune responses. In validation, the model predicted progression to ophthalmopathy a median of approximately 6.6 months before onset, with about 64% sensitivity and 72.22% specificity. A 13 V-J signature model separated ophthalmopathy from stable hyperthyroidism, with about 88% sensitivity and 81.08% specificity in cross-validation and 80%/75% in testing. Sample size was not statistically predetermined, and blinding of investigators to group allocation was not performed.

TCR beta CDR3 regions were amplified from RNA transcripts. A first-round RT-PCR of the TCR CDR3 used the HTBI primer set with the Qiagen OneStep RT-PCR kit. Libraries were constructed in a second round of multiplex PCR, after which size selection and purification were carried out. Sequencing of the libraries was done on an Illumina HiSeq2000 using paired-end 100 bp reads. Per the source publication's procedure: Raw data were processed with SOAPnuke, discarding reads with adapters, uncalled bases, mean Phred below 15, or no exact constant-primer or identifier match. COPE v1.2.5 was used to merge the high-quality paired reads, and each unique nucleotide sequence was defined as a clonotype. MiTCR v1.1 was used to align the clonotypes against IMGT TRBV, TRBD and TRBJ reference segments. The analysis included only V-J combinations with a frequency above 0.0001, which together covered 99% to 99.2% of the repertoires. The TCS score was defined as the ratio of F50 (clonal expansion) to E x V (chaos), calculated using BLOSUM62-based TCRdist between CDR3 peptides within each V-J. Welch's t-statistics and random forest reduced 514 V-J features to around 14, which were used in a naive Bayes classifier (R e1071). TCRdb's own reprocessing of the public reads used fastp at Q25 and MiXCR and kept productive beta chains. Each entry merges the rows of one CDR3 protein and shows their most common DNA and genes. The V and J calls come from TCRdb's annotation, not from the publication. This sample gives a few hundred thousand distinct CDR3 sequences in total; 18% of them show up just once. 40% of the sample belongs to the ten largest clones.

This clonotype was seen ten or more times. Its antigen remains unidentified. No clone much larger than this one lies a single base away; base qualities are absent. Sequencing was performed on blood. The receptor chain draws on TRBV6-5 and TRBJ2-2, and the D gene may be TRBD2, 6 bases matching. This receptor was taken from a man in his late teens or twenties with Graves' ophthalmopathy. The CDR3 in this case is CASSYSSGDTGELFF. The nucleotides read TGTGCCAGCAGTTACTCATCGGGGGACACCGGGGAGCTGTTTTTT.